This paragraph reports one T cell receptor beta chain. Its cognate antigen is unknown. Using immunoSEQ multiplex PCR, the repertoire was profiled, and TCRdb retains in-frame clones only, with some absent. This sample carries 57,000 or so clones, around four fifths of them seen once, and the ten largest clones take around 2.8%. V was cut by 6 bases and J by 5 bases, with 10 bases left in between. Germline values: CDR1 WSHSY, CDR2 SAAADI. The CDR3 loop spans 12 amino acids. This specimen comes from a study of OX40 agonist ivuxolimab in advanced cancers. Whole-study context: The patients received ivuxolimab by intravenous route every 2 weeks at 0.01 to 10 mg/kg.

Points from the study as a whole: It was also the case that some nonresponders had low normalized T-cell clonal expansion. At doses 0.1 to 3.0 mg/kg, CD4+ and CD8+ clones expanded.

This TCR was sampled from an adult with an advanced solid tumor such as melanoma, head and neck, liver or kidney cancer. The sample was CD4+ or CD8+ T cells sorted from blood, taken in a trial of the OX40 agonist ivuxolimab. The chain combines TRBV10-2 with TRBJ2-5; D is uncertain. CDR3: CASSQAGETQYF. In DNA, the CDR3 is TGCGCCAGCAGCCAGGCCGGGGAGACCCAGTACTTC.